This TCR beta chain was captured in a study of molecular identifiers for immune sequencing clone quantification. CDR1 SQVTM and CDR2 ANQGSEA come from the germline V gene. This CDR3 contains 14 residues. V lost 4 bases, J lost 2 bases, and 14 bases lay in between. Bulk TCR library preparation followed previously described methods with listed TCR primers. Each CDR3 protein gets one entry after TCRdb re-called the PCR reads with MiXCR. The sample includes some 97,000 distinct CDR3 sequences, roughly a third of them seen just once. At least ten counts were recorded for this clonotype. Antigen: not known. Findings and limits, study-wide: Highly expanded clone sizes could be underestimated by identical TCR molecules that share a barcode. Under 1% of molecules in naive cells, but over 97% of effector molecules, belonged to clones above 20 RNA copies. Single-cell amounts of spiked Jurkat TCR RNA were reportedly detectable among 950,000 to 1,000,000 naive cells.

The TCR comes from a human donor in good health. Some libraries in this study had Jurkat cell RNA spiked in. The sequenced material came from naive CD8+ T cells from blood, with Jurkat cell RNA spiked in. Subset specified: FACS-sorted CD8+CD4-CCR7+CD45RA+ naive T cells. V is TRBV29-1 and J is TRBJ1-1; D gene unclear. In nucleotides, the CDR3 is TGCAGCGTTGTGGGAAGCACCCTTAACACTGAAGCTTTCTTT. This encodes CSVVGSTLNTEAFF.